The 21 T cell receptor beta chains below come from one sample, sequenced in a study of molecular identifiers for immune sequencing clone quantification. TCRdb analysed the PCR reads with MiXCR anew, one entry per CDR3 protein. The sample records about half a million distinct CDR3 sequences, around 21% being singletons. Sequencing used naive CD8+ T cells from blood, with Jurkat cell RNA spiked in. This sample's subset: FACS-sorted CD8+CD4-CCR7+CD45RA+ naive T cells. The receptor set was obtained from a human donor in good health. Some libraries in this study had Jurkat cell RNA spiked in.

The chain employs TRBV27 and TRBJ2-7; 10 positions agree with TRBD1. This CDR3 region has 14 residues. Germline CDR1 and CDR2: MNHEY and SMNVEV (reference sequence). V gave up 2 bases and J gave up 6 bases; unmatched junction bases: 4. The CDR3 is CASSLGTGASEQYF. For the CDR3, the DNA is TGTGCCAGCAGTTTAGGGACAGGGGCTAGCGAGCAGTACTTC.

This clonotype appeared many times. The rearrangement links TRBV19 to TRBJ2-7; D not resolved. Looked up from germline, CDR1 is LNHDA and CDR2 is SQIVND (reference sequence). The CDR3 runs to 13 residues. Trimming shortened V by 4 bases and J by 2 bases, and 9 bases separated the two germline ends. CDR3 sequence: CASSTQVPYEQYF. The CDR3 nucleotides read TGTGCCAGTAGTACCCAGGTACCCTACGAGCAGTACTTC.

This rearrangement joins TRBV28 to TRBJ1-4; TRBD1 matches 7 bases. Germline values: CDR1 MDHEN, CDR2 SYDVKM. This CDR3 contains 18 residues. After removal of 5 bases from V and 0 bases from J, the junction contained 12 bases not matched to a gene. In DNA form, the CDR3 reads TGTGCCAGCAGTCCTCCGGGACAGATACCAGCAACTAATGAAAAACTGTTTTTT. Translation gives CASSPPGQIPATNEKLFF. The full variable domain, with the rest looked up from reference TRBV28 and TRBJ1-4, is DVKVTQSSRYLVKRTGEKVFLECVQDMDHENMFWYRQDPGLGLRLIYFSYDVKMKEKGDIPEGYSVSREKKERFSLILESASTNQTSMYLCASSPPGQIPATNEKLFFGSGTQLSVL.

The rearrangement uses TRBV5-8 and TRBJ2-7; D ambiguous. Trimming stripped 4 bases from V and 0 bases from J, with 14 bases between. The V gene's germline CDR1 is SGHTS and CDR2 YDEGEE. The CDR3 totals 15 residues. CDR3 amino acids: CASSPRSKLSYEQYF. CDR3 sequence (DNA): TGTGCCAGCAGCCCGAGGAGCAAACTCTCCTACGAGCAGTACTTC.

This clonotype has ten or more counts. The chain has TRBV14 and TRBJ1-1; 7 bases agree with TRBD1. CDR1 SGHDN and CDR2 FVKESK come from the germline V gene. V lost 5 bases to trimming and J lost 0 bases; unmatched junction nucleotides: 9. The CDR3 has 16 residues. The DNA for the CDR3 is TGTGCCAGCAGCGCGGACAGGTTTACCTTGAACACTGAAGCTTTCTTT. This codes for CASSADRFTLNTEAFF.

The V and J genes are TRBV6-6 and TRBJ1-1; a weak D match, TRBD1 (6 bases). V gave up 8 bases and J gave up 5 bases, with 15 bases separating them. Looked up from germline, CDR1 is MNHNY and CDR2 is SVGAGI (reference sequence). This CDR3 has 13 residues. CDR3 sequence (DNA): TGTGCCAGCCGGGACACCCAGGGAACTGAAGCTTTCTTT. Protein product: CASRDTQGTEAFF.

Concerning this clonotype: A much larger clone lies a single base off, so this may be a read error. J is TRBJ2-1 and V is TRBV7-2; 8 nucleotides line up with TRBD2. This CDR3 contains 15 residues. The germline V gene has CDR1 SGHTA and CDR2 FQGNSA. CDR3: CASSRRGGSYDEQFF. The CDR3 DNA sequence: TGTGCCAGCAGTCGACGGGGGGGCTCCTACGATGAGCAGTTCTTC.

There are many counts of this clonotype. The chain carries TRBV7-9 and TRBJ2-3; 8 nucleotides match TRBD2. J was trimmed by 5 bases and V by 5 bases; bases with no gene match: 9. The germline V gene has CDR1 SEHNR and CDR2 FQNEAQ (reference sequence). This CDR3 is built from 15 residues. DNA of the CDR3: TGTGCCAGCAGCCCAGACGGGCTAGCGGGAGATACGCAGTATTTT. Residues: CASSPDGLAGDTQYF.

This clonotype showed up many times. The V and J genes are TRBV7-9 and TRBJ2-3, with TRBD2 identical over 12 bases. The junction had 7 bases not matched to a gene; V was cut back by 5 bases and J by 4 bases. CDR1 SEHNR and CDR2 FQNEAQ come from the germline V gene (reference sequence). The CDR3 is 16 residues long. CDR3 in amino acids: CASSLSSGRASDTQYF. CDR3 sequence (DNA): TGTGCCAGCAGCCTATCTAGCGGGAGGGCCTCAGATACGCAGTATTTT.

This clonotype appeared a few times. The V call is TRBV7-9, the J call TRBJ2-5; 7 positions match TRBD1. The V segment lost 4 bases and the J segment 2 bases; nucleotides outside the gene matches: 7. CDR3 length equals 15 residues. Per germline, CDR1 SEHNR and CDR2 FQNEAQ (reference sequence). The CDR3 DNA reads TGTGCCAGCAGCTCCGCCCGGGACAGTCAAGAGACCCAGTACTTC. Its translation is CASSSARDSQETQYF. Full variable domain (missing parts from reference TRBV7-9 and TRBJ2-5): DTGVSQNPRHKITKRGQNVTFRCDPISEHNRLYWYRQTLGQGPEFLTYFQNEAQLEKSRLLSDRFSAERPKGSFSTLEIQRTEQGDSAMYLCASSSARDSQETQYFGPGTRLLVL.

V and J are TRBV6-5 and TRBJ2-1; D is ambiguous. The germline CDR1 and CDR2 sequences are MNHEY and SVGAGI. The CDR3 loop spans 14 amino acids. With 5 bases removed from V and 1 base from J, the gap between germline ends came to 9 bases. CDR3: CASSRLVSYNEQFF. The DNA of the CDR3 is TGTGCCAGCAGTAGGCTCGTGTCCTACAATGAGCAGTTCTTC.

Comments on this clonotype: Mismatch with germline at one junction end may stem from a read error. The chain has TRBV6-1 and TRBJ2-1, with 9 bases lining up with TRBD2. Germline-derived CDR1 and CDR2 are MNHNS and SASEGT. The length of the CDR3 is 17 residues. The CDR3 DNA follows: TGTGCCGGCAGTGAAGGATTCAGGCTAGCGGGATTAAGGGAGCAGTTCTTC. Protein: CAGSEGFRLAGLREQFF.

The rearrangement joins TRBV15 to TRBJ2-5, with 7 bases lining up with TRBD1. The CDR3 is 15 amino acids. V lost 2 bases and J lost 0; bases outside the gene matches: 3. Germline assignment: CDR1 LNHNV and CDR2 YYDKDF (reference sequence). The chain's CDR3 is CATSRQTGYQETQYF. CDR3 in DNA: TGTGCCACCAGCAGACAGACAGGGTACCAAGAGACCCAGTACTTC. Filled out from reference TRBV15 and TRBJ2-5, the complete variable domain reads DAMVIQNPRYQVTQFGKPVTLSCSQTLNHNVMYWYQQKSSQAPKLLFHYYDKDFNNEADTPDNFQSRRPNTSFCFLDIRSPGLGDTAMYLCATSRQTGYQETQYFGPGTRLLVL.

This clonotype was observed at least ten times. This chain's CDR3 is CASSQAWAGPGVRDSPLHF. Here the CDR3 DNA reads TGTGCCAGCAGCCAAGCTTGGGCAGGGCCAGGAGTTCGGGATTCACCCCTCCACTTT. V is TRBV4-2 and J is TRBJ1-6, with D perhaps matching TRBD1 (5 bases). This CDR3 contains 19 residues. Between the trimmed V and J ends, which lost 1 base and 8 bases, there was a span of 24 bases. The germline CDR1 and CDR2 sequences are LGHNA and YNFKEQ.

This clonotype showed up many times. J is TRBJ2-3 and V is TRBV7-8, with a possible D match to TRBD2 (5 bases). The CDR3 totals 16 residues. The V end lost 4 bases, the J end lost 0 bases, and 14 bases lay between the germline ends. Looked up from germline, CDR1 is SGHVS and CDR2 is FQNEAQ. The CDR3 bases are TGTGCCAGCAGCTCTCAACTAGAAAAAAGCACAGATACGCAGTATTTT. Amino acid sequence: CASSSQLEKSTDTQYF.

A word on this clonotype: Just one base apart from a much larger clone, this may be a read error. The CDR3 does not close with the conserved phenylalanine or tryptophan, likely indicating a read error. The chain employs TRBV4-1 and TRBJ1-1, with D hard to call. This CDR3 contains 12 residues. CDR1 and CDR2 from the germline V gene are MGHRA and YSYEKL. V was shortened by 6 bases and J by 8 bases, with 13 bases between the two germline ends. For the CDR3, the DNA is TGCGCCAGCAGGCAACCCCGGGGAGAAGCTTTCCTT. Translated, it gives CASRQPRGEAFL.

V is TRBV7-8 and J is TRBJ1-1, with 7 positions matching TRBD1. Germline CDR1 and CDR2: SGHVS and FQNEAQ. V shed 5 bases, J shed 6 bases, and the junction held 15 bases outside the gene matches. The CDR3 is 16 residues long. The CDR3 bases are TGTGCCAGCAGCCCTATGACAGGGCGAAGTAACGCTGAAGCTTTCTTT. This encodes CASSPMTGRSNAEAFF.

This chain connects TRBV27 to TRBJ2-7; 10 bases match TRBD2. There are 15 residues in the CDR3. Germline V gene data show CDR1 as MNHEY and CDR2 as SMNVEV (reference sequence). V dropped 5 bases and J dropped 7; count of bases not matched to a gene: 11. The DNA of the CDR3 is TGTGCCAGCAGTAGCATAGCGGGAGGATCGAGGGAGCAGTACTTC. It encodes CASSSIAGGSREQYF.

This rearrangement joins TRBV4-2 to TRBJ2-6; D uncertain. Trimming cost V 5 bases and J 0 bases, with 17 bases left between them. The CDR3 has 18 amino acids. Per the germline V gene, CDR1 is LGHNA and CDR2 is YNFKEQ. The CDR3 region is CASSSPDSYVSGANVLTF. In nucleotides, the CDR3 is TGTGCCAGCAGCTCCCCAGACTCATACGTCTCTGGGGCCAACGTCCTGACTTTC.

This clonotype came up many times. V gene TRBV9 combines with J gene TRBJ2-3; D remains ambiguous. This CDR3 spans 16 amino acids. Germline V gene data show CDR1 as SGDLS and CDR2 as YYNGEE. Trimming left V 1 base short and J 0 bases short, with 12 bases between. The DNA for the CDR3 is TGTGCCAGCAGCGTATCAAGGCATTCTAGCACAGATACGCAGTATTTT. Amino acid sequence: CASSVSRHSSTDTQYF.

This clonotype was counted ten times or more. The chain is built from TRBV4-3 and TRBJ1-1; D remains unclear. Germline lookup yields CDR1 LGHNA and CDR2 YSLEER. Trimming pared 0 bases from V and 0 bases from J, leaving 11 bases between. The CDR3 has 16 amino acids. This chain's CDR3 is CASSQDSRTLNTEAFF. DNA of the CDR3: TGCGCCAGCAGCCAAGATAGCAGGACCTTGAACACTGAAGCTTTCTTT.